The next 9 T cell receptor beta chains were all read from a single sample in a study of blood T cell repertoires in COVID-19. Assay used: immunoSEQ multiplex PCR; TCRdb lists only in-frame clones, some missing. The top ten clones hold about 6.9% of a sample with about 160,000 clones, around 82% of them seen once. Sequenced sample: peripheral blood. The receptor source for this set is a man of 80 years or more with COVID-19, enrolled during active disease.

J is TRBJ1-4 and V is TRBV7-9; 11 positions match TRBD1. V shed 3 bases, J shed 7 bases, and the junction held 1 base outside the gene matches. CDR1 is SEHNR, CDR2 FQNEAQ, per germline (reference sequence). The CDR3 covers 14 residues. The CDR3 here is CASSFGTGGEKLFF. In DNA form, the CDR3 reads TGTGCCAGCAGCTTCGGGACAGGGGGTGAAAAACTGTTTTTT.

The chain combines TRBV7-2 with TRBJ1-4; the D gene is possibly TRBD1 (5 bases). CDR3 length equals 13 residues. V dropped 5 bases and J dropped 8 bases, with 12 bases sitting between them. The germline gives CDR1 SGHTA, CDR2 FQGNSA. The CDR3 nucleotides are TGTGCCAGCAGCCAGGGAGGGGACGAAAAACTGTTTTTT. Amino acid sequence: CASSQGGDEKLFF.

The table lists this clone with a count of one. The rearrangement links TRBV7-2 to TRBJ1-1; weak D call: TRBD1 (5 bases). The germline V gene encodes CDR1 SGHTA and CDR2 FQGNSA. Trimming shortened V by 4 bases and J by 4 bases, and 13 bases separated the two germline ends. The CDR3 consists of 14 residues. Here the CDR3 DNA reads TGTGCCAGCAGCTGGGACTCTTTGGGCACTGAAGCTTTCTTT. Residues: CASSWDSLGTEAFF.

The rearrangement uses TRBV7-2 and TRBJ2-3; 7 nucleotides match TRBD1. From germline, CDR1 is SGHTA and CDR2 FQGNSA. The CDR3 consists of 15 residues. V trimming: 7 bases; J trimming: 2 bases; junction bases outside the gene matches: 9. In DNA, the CDR3 is TGTGCCAGCACCCTAGGGACAGCCCTCACAGATACGCAGTATTTT. Translated, it gives CASTLGTALTDTQYF.

V is TRBV15 and J is TRBJ2-1, with 7 positions matching TRBD1. J was trimmed by 8 bases and V by 0 bases; bases with no gene match: 13. The CDR3 extends over 17 amino acids. Germline CDR1 and CDR2: LNHNV and YYDKDF (reference sequence). This CDR3 reads CATSRDLGTVVVDEQFF. The DNA of the CDR3 is TGTGCCACCAGCAGAGATCTCGGGACAGTTGTGGTCGATGAGCAGTTCTTC.

This chain uses TRBV3-1 (or the pseudogene TRBV3-2) with TRBJ2-5; D is uncertain. Trimming cost V 4 bases and J 7 bases, with 10 bases left between them. The germline V gene has CDR1 LGHDT and CDR2 YNNKEL (reference sequence). The CDR3 is made up of 12 amino acids. CDR3 in amino acids: CASSLKSGTQYF. CDR3 DNA: TGTGCCAGCAGCCTCAAATCGGGGACCCAGTACTTC.

The chain combines TRBV28 with TRBJ1-2, with 7 positions matching TRBD1. CDR1 MDHEN and CDR2 SYDVKM come from the germline V gene. The CDR3 loop spans 14 amino acids. With V trimmed by 4 bases and J by 6 bases, 8 bases remained unmatched. The CDR3 bases are TGTGCCAGCAGTTCAGGGGGAGAGTTACATGGCTACACCTTC. Encoded protein: CASSSGGELHGYTF.

J is TRBJ2-2 and V is TRBV19; tentatively, D is TRBD2 (5 bases). Germline V lookup: CDR1 LNHDA, CDR2 SQIVND (reference sequence). The CDR3 has 13 amino acids. Trimming pared 6 bases from V and 5 bases from J, leaving 10 bases between. DNA of the CDR3: TGTGCCAGTAGGGCCCCGGGAACCGGGGAGCTGTTTTTT. It specifies CASRAPGTGELFF.

The gene calls are TRBV5-1 and TRBJ2-5; TRBD2 agrees at 10 bases. The CDR3 is 17 residues long. Germline V lookup: CDR1 SGHRS, CDR2 YFSETQ. V shed 0 bases, J shed 0 bases, and the junction held 5 bases outside the gene matches. The CDR3 here is CASSLDLAGGYQETQYF. The CDR3, as DNA: TGCGCCAGCAGCTTGGACTTAGCGGGGGGTTACCAAGAGACCCAGTACTTC.